Here is one T cell receptor beta chain with its context. What this receptor recognizes is not known. No base quality values were provided; no much bigger clone lies one nucleotide off. The data stem from a study of blood T cell repertoires in COVID-19 (dated by TCRdb to 2019 to 2021). Study-level background: Samples covering the acute and convalescent phases of COVID-19 were provided by collaborators in the United States, Italy and Spain. The repertoires were released in a freely available public database meant as a resource for research on the immune response to SARS-CoV-2. Sample metadata almost always included a de-identified subject ID, COVID-19 status, age in years and sex. Samples were obtained from the ongoing ImmuneRACE study (first 160 participants) and from about 1,300 subjects provided by 6 global collaborators. Where available, HLA class I and class II types were taken from metadata supplied by the sample provider and were not determined by assay-based typing. Subjects who had been exposed to COVID-19, were actively infected with it, or had recovered from it provided the deeply sampled blood TCRbeta repertoires that made up the dataset. The prospective study material was composed of cDNA or gDNA derived from T cells, B-cell-depleted T cells, or PBMCs. Summary of the overall study and its limitations: How much clinical and demographic metadata was included differed by source and by participant, and the metadata was provided uncurated.

The CDR3 starts with the cysteine, ends with the phenylalanine, and has 17 residues. The retained sequence is limited to the CDR3, 51 bases, with the frame set at the first base. Based on the germline V gene, the CDR1 and CDR2 sequences are MDHEN and SYDVKM. V is clipped by 5 bases and J by 4 bases, and the sequence between their germline boundaries is 23 bases long. The immunoSEQ Assay, a bias-controlled multiplex PCR, was used to amplify TCRbeta CDR3 regions from genomic DNA. The published analysis was carried out like this. The number of nucleated cells in each sample was estimated by amplification of reference gene primers within the assay. Sequence reads were collapsed and filtered to measure the absolute abundance of every unique TCRbeta CDR3 rearrangement. For each sample, productive Simpson clonality was calculated as the square root of Simpson's diversity index across productive rearrangements. TCRdb re-hosts the immuneACCESS table, in-frame sequences only. Its copies lack some clones; in the studies checked, an unresolved V gene accounts for under half of them, and the cause for the rest is not known. The V and J calls and the clone size are those of that table, but D and trimming were determined from the DNA. The sample yields roughly 17,000 clones; 85% to 95% were counted once. Under 7% of the sample is taken by the ten largest.

Each collaborating institution followed its own protocols to collect whole blood in K2EDTA tubes. For TCRbeta analysis, collaborator samples were shipped as frozen whole blood, as isolated PBMCs, or as DNA extracted from either sample type. The clonotype originates from a human donor in a cohort sampled during active COVID-19. The sequenced material came from peripheral blood. The V and J genes are TRBV28 and TRBJ2-5; a tentative D match to TRBD1 spans 6 bases. The CDR3 in this case is CASSQGQPLNEGETQYF. The DNA sequence follows: TGTGCCAGCAGTCAGGGACAACCGCTGAATGAGGGAGAGACCCAGTACTTC.